The clone carrying this TCR beta chain was found many times. What it recognizes is unknown. This CDR3 is 15 amino acids long. Trimming removed 3 bases from V and 2 bases from J, with 13 bases in between. CDR1 and CDR2 from the germline V gene are KGHSH and LQKENI. The data originate from a study of HIV-infected children after antiretroviral therapy interruption. Study-wide background: Weeks 0, 48 and 150 were sampled under continuous treatment.

Treatment: PENTA 11 planned treatment interruption arm or continuous ART arm. Naive CD4+ CD45RA+ CD45RO- T cells were sorted from thawed PBMCs. Unique molecular identifiers were included in an RNA-based 3' RACE TCR library. TCRdb reprocessed the 3' RACE reads with MiXCR, giving one entry per CDR3 protein. There are about 89,000 distinct CDR3 sequences in the sample; approximately 6.9% occur only once, and approximately 1.2% lies in the top ten. Findings of the study overall: Sorted CD45RA+ naive cells might include minor non-naive CD45RA+ cells. By the end of treatment interruption, naive CD4+ clonality (Gini) increased.

This receptor was identified in a pool of human donors with HIV. Sequenced material: CD45RA+ CD4+ T cells from PBMCs, pooled from several time points, taken from a donor given antiretroviral therapy, either interrupted or continuous. Subset specified: naive CD4+ CD45RA+ CD45RO- T cells. This chain links TRBV18 with TRBJ2-5, with D perhaps matching TRBD1 or TRBD2 (6 bases each). CDR3 protein: CASSPQRGEQETQYF. The CDR3 bases are TGTGCCAGCTCACCCCAGAGGGGGGAACAAGAGACCCAGTACTTC.